The 19 T cell receptor beta chains presented below share a single source sample, sequenced in a study of PD-1 blockade in classical Hodgkin lymphoma. Documented time point: cycle 4 day 1 (C4D1), after about 6 weeks of nivolumab. All patients relapsed after autologous stem cell transplantation, and brentuximab vedotin exposure varied. Purification of CD4+ T cells from thawed PBMCs was achieved by magnetic negative selection. Produced via immunoSEQ multiplex PCR; TCRdb's table is partial and in-frame only. The top ten hold 1.2% of the sample, which has about 21,000 clones, 65% to 80% seen once. The input for sequencing was CD4+ T cells from blood, taken before the fourth cycle of nivolumab. These receptors all come from a human donor with classical Hodgkin lymphoma.

This chain uses TRBV7-2 with TRBJ1-3; D not certain. The CDR3 is 16 residues long. Trimming stripped 1 base from V and 2 bases from J, with 12 bases between. Germline V gene lookup returns CDR1 SGHTA and CDR2 FQGNSA. CDR3 sequence (DNA): TGTGCCAGCAGCTTAGACCCAATCGGACCTGGAAACACCATATATTTT. This gives the protein CASSLDPIGPGNTIYF.

The chain links TRBV16 to TRBJ1-4, with a tentative D call TRBD1 (5 bases). This CDR3 is built from 14 residues. V lost 3 bases and J 5 bases, leaving 10 bases between the germline ends. Germline-derived CDR1 and CDR2 are KGHSY and FQNENV. The CDR3 loop reads CASSHGRVNEKLFF. CDR3 coding DNA: TGTGCCAGCAGCCATGGCAGGGTGAATGAAAAACTGTTTTTT.

This chain joins TRBV19 and TRBJ1-2; 9 bases fit TRBD1. The CDR3 totals 15 residues. Trimming cost V 5 bases and J 2 bases; bases outside gene matches: 6. Per the germline V gene, CDR1 is LNHDA and CDR2 is SQIVND (reference sequence). The CDR3 loop reads CASSGPGQGNYGYTF. DNA of the CDR3: TGTGCCAGTAGTGGCCCGGGACAGGGCAACTATGGCTACACCTTC.

The chain is built from TRBV4-3 and TRBJ1-4; D remains ambiguous. The V end lost 2 bases, the J end lost 0 bases, and 10 bases lay between the germline ends. Germline lookup yields CDR1 LGHNA and CDR2 YSLEER. This CDR3 comprises 16 residues. CDR3 coding DNA: TGCGCCAGCAGCCAACGGGGAGCGGCAACTAATGAAAAACTGTTTTTT. It specifies CASSQRGAATNEKLFF.

J is TRBJ2-7 and V is TRBV18; D gene uncertain. The germline gives CDR1 KGHSH, CDR2 LQKENI. Between the trimmed V and J ends, which lost 2 bases and 1 base, there was a span of 6 bases. The CDR3 consists of 13 residues. CDR3 residues: CASSPFGSYEQYF. The CDR3 nucleotides read TGTGCCAGCTCACCATTCGGTTCCTACGAGCAGTACTTC.

The V gene is TRBV18, the J gene TRBJ1-2; 9 bases agree with TRBD1. This CDR3 comprises 14 residues. The germline CDR1 and CDR2 sequences are KGHSH and LQKENI. V gave up 2 bases and J gave up 8 bases; unmatched junction bases: 6. The CDR3 spells CASSPGTGYGGYTF. The CDR3 DNA sequence: TGTGCCAGCTCACCAGGGACAGGGTACGGGGGCTACACCTTC.

The chain's CDR3 is CASSWGRGVRETQYF. For the CDR3, the DNA is TGTGCCAGCAGCTGGGGGCGGGGGGTTCGAGAGACCCAGTACTTC. This chain uses TRBV7-2 with TRBJ2-5; 8 bases map to TRBD2. CDR1 SGHTA and CDR2 FQGNSA come from the germline V gene. The CDR3 runs 15 residues. Germline trimming cut 4 bases from V and 4 bases from J; bases unmatched to any gene: 8.

This clone was recorded only once. The CDR3 coding sequence is TGCAGCGTTGATACGAAGACAGGGGGACATGGCTACACCTTC. Its translation is CSVDTKTGGHGYTF. The chain combines TRBV29-1 with TRBJ1-2, with TRBD1 matching 9 bases. Germline trimming cut 3 bases from V and 6 bases from J; bases unmatched to any gene: 8. The CDR3 totals 14 residues. Germline V gene lookup returns CDR1 SQVTM and CDR2 ANQGSEA.

The gene calls are TRBV19 and TRBJ1-6; D gene uncertain. V dropped 6 bases and J dropped 0 bases, with 18 bases sitting between them. The CDR3 extends over 18 amino acids. Germline-derived CDR1 and CDR2 are LNHDA and SQIVND (reference sequence). The CDR3 DNA is TGTGCCAGTAGGGTAGACGGAACCGAATTCTCCTATAATTCACCCCTCCACTTT. It encodes CASRVDGTEFSYNSPLHF.

V gene TRBV7-2 combines with J gene TRBJ1-5; D gene unclear. CDR3 length: 14 amino acids. The germline V and J ends were trimmed by 3 bases and 6 bases, with 12 bases remaining between them. Germline CDR1 is SGHTA and CDR2 is FQGNSA. CDR3 DNA sequence: TGTGCCAGCAGCTTTAGAGGGATAGGTCAGCCCCAGCATTTT. Translated: CASSFRGIGQPQHF.

This clone has just one count. The genes are TRBV7-2 and TRBJ2-2; D remains unclear. Germline loops: CDR1 SGHTA, CDR2 FQGNSA. The V gene lost 2 bases and the J gene lost 5 bases, with 12 bases spanning the gap. The CDR3 loop spans 15 amino acids. The CDR3 DNA is TGTGCCAGCAGCTTAATCTTGGCTATAACCGGGGAGCTGTTTTTT. This translates into CASSLILAITGELFF.

V gene TRBV7-3 combines with J gene TRBJ2-6, with unresolved D. Germline loops: CDR1 SGHTA, CDR2 FQGTGA. CDR3 length: 13 residues. Trimming took off 4 bases at V and 4 bases at J, with 5 bases between the two ends. This chain's CDR3 is CASSWPGANVLTF. DNA for the CDR3: TGTGCCAGCAGCTGGCCAGGGGCCAACGTCCTGACTTTC. The whole variable domain, filled in from reference TRBV7-3 and TRBJ2-6, reads GAGVSQTPSNKVTEKGKYVELRCDPISGHTALYWYRQSLGQGPEFLIYFQGTGAADDSGLPNDRFFAVRPEGSVSTLKIQRTERGDSAVYLCASSWPGANVLTFGAGSRLTVL.

The chain combines TRBV30 with TRBJ1-2, with a weak D call TRBD1 (5 bases). CDR1 and CDR2 (germline): GTSNPN, SVGIG (reference sequence). There are 14 residues in the CDR3. V gave up 1 base and J gave up 3 bases, with 12 bases separating them. This CDR3 is CAWSGIRADYGYTF. The CDR3 DNA reads TGTGCCTGGAGTGGGATCAGGGCTGACTATGGCTACACCTTC.

The J gene is TRBJ1-1, the V gene TRBV6-1, with D hard to call. V gave up 8 bases and J gave up 1 base, with 5 bases separating them. This CDR3 has 11 residues. CDR1 is MNHNS and CDR2 is SASEGT in the germline V gene. Here the CDR3 DNA reads TGTGCCAGCCTCTGGAACACTGAAGCTTTCTTT. Its protein is CASLWNTEAFF.

The chain combines TRBV7-2 with TRBJ2-5, with a tentative D call TRBD1 (5 bases). This CDR3 comprises 15 residues. Trimming took off 1 base at V and 2 bases at J, with 11 bases between the two ends. CDR1 is SGHTA and CDR2 is FQGNSA in the germline V gene. As DNA, the CDR3 is TGTGCCAGCAGCTTAGGGGGCAGGGCACAAGAGACCCAGTACTTC. Residues: CASSLGGRAQETQYF.

This sequence joins TRBV7-9 and TRBJ2-3; 7 bases map to TRBD2. The germline V gene encodes CDR1 SEHNR and CDR2 FQNEAQ (reference sequence). The CDR3 covers 14 residues. V lost 5 bases, J lost 5 bases, and 7 bases stayed unmatched. The CDR3 nucleotides are TGTGCCAGCAGCCCAGGACTAGGTATAGATACGCAGTATTTT. Protein sequence: CASSPGLGIDTQYF.

CDR3 protein: CASSLVSRSYEQYF. CDR3 bases: TGTGCCAGCAGCTTAGTGTCGAGAAGCTACGAGCAGTACTTC. The chain has TRBV7-6 and TRBJ2-7; D uncertain. Trimming removed 1 base from V and 3 bases from J, with 10 bases in between. Germline V gene data show CDR1 as SGHVS and CDR2 as FNYEAQ. This CDR3 has 14 residues.

The chain has TRBV14 and TRBJ1-1; tentatively, D is TRBD1 (5 bases). CDR3 length: 14 residues. V lost 4 bases and J 1 base, leaving 10 bases between the germline ends. From germline, CDR1 is SGHDN and CDR2 FVKESK. CDR3 sequence (DNA): TGTGCCAGCAGCCCCTTGGGGGGGAACACTGAAGCTTTCTTT. Protein: CASSPLGGNTEAFF.

The chain recombines TRBV23-1 with TRBJ2-7, with 9 positions matching TRBD1. TRBV23-1 is classed as an ORF, of uncertain function. This CDR3 is built from 20 residues. After removal of 2 bases from V and 3 bases from J, the junction contained 20 bases not matched to a gene. The CDR3 DNA reads TGCGCCAGCAGTCAAAGCCCGGGACAGGGTCCCAGCGCCTTACTCTACGAGCAGTACTTC. Amino acids: CASSQSPGQGPSALLYEQYF.